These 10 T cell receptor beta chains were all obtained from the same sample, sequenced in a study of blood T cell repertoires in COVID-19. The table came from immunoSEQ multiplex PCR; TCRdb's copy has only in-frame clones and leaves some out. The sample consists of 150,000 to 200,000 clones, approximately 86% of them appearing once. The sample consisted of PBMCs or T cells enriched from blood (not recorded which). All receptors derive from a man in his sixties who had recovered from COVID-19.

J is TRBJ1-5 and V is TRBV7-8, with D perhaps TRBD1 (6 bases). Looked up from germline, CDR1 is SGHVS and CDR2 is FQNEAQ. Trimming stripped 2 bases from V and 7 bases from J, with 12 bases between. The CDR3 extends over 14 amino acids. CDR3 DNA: TGTGCCAGCAGCTTAAGGTCGAGGGGGCAGCCCCAGCATTTT. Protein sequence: CASSLRSRGQPQHF.

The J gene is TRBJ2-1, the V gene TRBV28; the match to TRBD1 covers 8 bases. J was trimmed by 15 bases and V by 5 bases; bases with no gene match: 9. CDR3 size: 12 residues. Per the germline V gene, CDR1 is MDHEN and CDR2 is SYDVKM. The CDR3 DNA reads TGTGCCAGCAGTCTTCGTAGGACAGGGCTGTTCTTC. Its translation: CASSLRRTGLFF.

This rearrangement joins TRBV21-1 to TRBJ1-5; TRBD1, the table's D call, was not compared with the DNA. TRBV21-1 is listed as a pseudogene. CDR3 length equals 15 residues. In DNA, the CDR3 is TGTGCCAGCAGCAATTATACAGGGGGCAATCAGCCCCAGCATTTT. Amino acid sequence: CASSNYTGGNQPQHF.

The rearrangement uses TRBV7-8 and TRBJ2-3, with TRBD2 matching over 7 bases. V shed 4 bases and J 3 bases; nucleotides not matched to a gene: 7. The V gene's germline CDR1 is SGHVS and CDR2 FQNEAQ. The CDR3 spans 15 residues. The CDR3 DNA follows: TGTGCCAGCAGCTCCCGACTAGCTAGGACAGATACGCAGTATTTT. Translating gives CASSSRLARTDTQYF.

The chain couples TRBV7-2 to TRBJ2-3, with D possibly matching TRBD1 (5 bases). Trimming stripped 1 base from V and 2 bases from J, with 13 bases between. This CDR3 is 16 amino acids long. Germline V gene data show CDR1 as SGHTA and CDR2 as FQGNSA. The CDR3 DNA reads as TGTGCCAGCAGCTTAGTCGGCAGGGCAGACACAGATACGCAGTATTTT. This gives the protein CASSLVGRADTDTQYF.

For the CDR3, the DNA is TGTGCCAGCAGTTACGGAGGGTCGGGGAACACTGAAGCTTTCTTT. It encodes CASSYGGSGNTEAFF. The rearrangement uses TRBV6-2 or TRBV6-3 and TRBJ1-1; D is unresolved. The CDR3 spans 15 residues. The V end lost 2 bases, the J end lost 1 base, and 11 bases lay between the germline ends. CDR1 is MNHEY, CDR2 SVGEGT, per germline.

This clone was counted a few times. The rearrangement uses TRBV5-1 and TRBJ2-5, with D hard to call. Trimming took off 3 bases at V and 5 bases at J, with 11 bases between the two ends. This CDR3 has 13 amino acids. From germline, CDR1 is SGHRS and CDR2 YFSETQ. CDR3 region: CASSYSSSETQYF. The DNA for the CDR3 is TGCGCCAGCAGCTACAGCTCCTCGGAGACCCAGTACTTC.

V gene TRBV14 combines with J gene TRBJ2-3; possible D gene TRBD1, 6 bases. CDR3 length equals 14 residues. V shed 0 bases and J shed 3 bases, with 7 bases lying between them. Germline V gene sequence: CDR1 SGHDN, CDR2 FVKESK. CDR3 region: CASSQDRGTDTQYF. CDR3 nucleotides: TGTGCCAGCAGCCAAGATAGGGGGACAGATACGCAGTATTTT.

The CDR3: CASSSWTSGRALYF. Written as DNA, the CDR3 is TGTGCCAGCAGCTCCTGGACTAGCGGGAGGGCCTTGTATTTT. V usage is TRBV7-9 and J usage is TRBJ2-3; 15 nucleotides match TRBD2. This CDR3 has 14 residues. Germline lookup yields CDR1 SEHNR and CDR2 FQNEAQ (reference sequence). Trimming at V came to 4 bases and at J to 14 bases, leaving 7 bases not matched to a gene.

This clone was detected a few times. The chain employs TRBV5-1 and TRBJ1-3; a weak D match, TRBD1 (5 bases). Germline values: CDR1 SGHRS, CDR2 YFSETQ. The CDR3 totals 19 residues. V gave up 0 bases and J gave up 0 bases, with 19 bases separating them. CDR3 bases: TGCGCCAGCAGCTTGGAGGCCTTCCCAGGGATGGACTCTGGAAACACCATATATTTT. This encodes CASSLEAFPGMDSGNTIYF.